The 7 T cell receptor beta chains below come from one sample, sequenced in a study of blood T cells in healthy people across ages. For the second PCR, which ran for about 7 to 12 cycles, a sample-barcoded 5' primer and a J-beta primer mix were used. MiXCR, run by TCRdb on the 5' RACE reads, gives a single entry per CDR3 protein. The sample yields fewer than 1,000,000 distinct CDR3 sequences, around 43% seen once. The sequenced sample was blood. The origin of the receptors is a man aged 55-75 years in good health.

The CDR3 spells CASSLGRQLSNQPQHF. For the CDR3, the DNA is TGTGCCAGCAGTTTAGGACGGCAACTTAGCAATCAGCCCCAGCATTTT. The chain combines TRBV28 with TRBJ1-5; D is unclear. The CDR3 consists of 16 residues. The germline V and J ends were trimmed by 2 bases and 0 bases, with 11 bases remaining between them. From germline, CDR1 is MDHEN and CDR2 SYDVKM.

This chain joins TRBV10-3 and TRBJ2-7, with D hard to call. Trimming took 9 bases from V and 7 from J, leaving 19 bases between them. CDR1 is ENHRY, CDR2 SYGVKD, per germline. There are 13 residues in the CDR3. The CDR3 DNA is TGTGCCATTGAGTCGATTGGATCGGGTGAGCAGTACTTC. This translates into CAIESIGSGEQYF.

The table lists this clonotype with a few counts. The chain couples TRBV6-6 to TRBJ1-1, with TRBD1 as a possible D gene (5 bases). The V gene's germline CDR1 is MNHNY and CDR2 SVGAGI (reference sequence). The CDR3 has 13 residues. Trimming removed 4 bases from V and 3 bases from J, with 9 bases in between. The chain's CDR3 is CASSSRADTEAFF. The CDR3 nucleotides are TGTGCCAGCAGTTCCAGGGCGGACACTGAAGCTTTCTTT.

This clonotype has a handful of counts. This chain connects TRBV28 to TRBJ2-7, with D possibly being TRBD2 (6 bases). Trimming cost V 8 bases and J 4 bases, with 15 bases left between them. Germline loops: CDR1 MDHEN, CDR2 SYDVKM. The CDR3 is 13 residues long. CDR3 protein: CASLRGGIYEQYF. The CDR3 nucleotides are TGTGCCAGCTTGAGGGGCGGGATATACGAGCAGTACTTC.

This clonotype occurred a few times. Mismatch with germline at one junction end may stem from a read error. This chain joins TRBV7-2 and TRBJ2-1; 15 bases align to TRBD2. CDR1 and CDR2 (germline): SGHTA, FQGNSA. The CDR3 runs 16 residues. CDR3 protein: CACSFGLAGGDNEQFF. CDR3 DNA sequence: TGTGCCTGCAGCTTTGGACTAGCGGGGGGGGATAATGAGCAGTTCTTC.

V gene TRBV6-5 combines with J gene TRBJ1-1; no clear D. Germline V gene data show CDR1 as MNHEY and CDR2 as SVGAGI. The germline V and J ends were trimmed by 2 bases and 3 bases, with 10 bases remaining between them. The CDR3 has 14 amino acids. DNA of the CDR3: TGTGCCAGCAGTTACCTCGGAAGGCACACTGAAGCTTTCTTT. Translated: CASSYLGRHTEAFF.

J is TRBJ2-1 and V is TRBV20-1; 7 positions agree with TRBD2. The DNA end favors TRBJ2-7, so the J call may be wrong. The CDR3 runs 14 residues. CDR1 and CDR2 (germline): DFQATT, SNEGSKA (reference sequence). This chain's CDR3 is CSVGRTGDYNEQYF. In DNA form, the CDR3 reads TGCAGTGTAGGAAGGACGGGGGACTACAATGAGCAGTACTTC.